These T cell receptor beta chains were read from a single sample in a study of blood T cell repertoires in COVID-19. Only in-frame clones appear in the TCRdb table, and some are missing; sequencing was by immunoSEQ multiplex PCR. The sample holds approximately 190,000 clones, approximately 82% seen once. The sample consisted of peripheral blood. These receptors were obtained from a human donor with acute or convalescent COVID-19. The donor label of this sample is uncertain. CDR3s include the opening cysteine and the closing phenylalanine or tryptophan. Each record gives: V gene, clone size, J gene, D gene, CDR3 protein, CDR3 DNA. A D gene is named only where the DNA matches it firmly. Size is omitted from some rows. Given values are once, few, many or a class for expanded clones.

TRBV30,NA,TRBJ1-4,NA,CAWNQGQFANEKLFF,TGTGCCTGGAACCAGGGGCAGTTCGCTAATGAAAAACTGTTTTTT
TRBV12-3/TRBV12-4,NA,TRBJ1-2,NA,CASSFGYGYTF,TGTGCCAGCAGTTTCGGGTATGGCTACACCTTC
TRBV19,NA,TRBJ1-5,NA,CASSIRVSQPQHF,TGTGCCAGTAGTATACGGGTTAGTCAGCCCCAGCATTTT
TRBV3-1/TRBV3-2,once,TRBJ2-7,NA,CASSLGSSYEQYF,TGTGCCAGCAGCCTAGGGAGTAGTTACGAGCAGTACTTC
TRBV7-9,NA,TRBJ2-3,TRBD2,CASSIGTSGSTDTQYF,TGTGCCAGCAGCATCGGGACTAGCGGTAGCACAGATACGCAGTATTTT
TRBV12-3/TRBV12-4,NA,TRBJ1-6,NA,CASRDQGWSPLHF,TGTGCCAGCAGGGATCAGGGGTGGTCACCCCTCCACTTT
TRBV5-1,NA,TRBJ1-2,TRBD1,CASSSGTAHGYTF,TGCGCCAGCAGCTCCGGGACAGCCCATGGCTACACCTTC
TRBV5-5,NA,TRBJ1-2,NA,CASSRDELGYTF,TGTGCCAGCAGCCGAGATGAGCTTGGCTACACCTTC
TRBV6-5,once,TRBJ2-7,TRBD1,CASRRGTGGTYEQYF,TGTGCCAGCAGACGAGGGACAGGCGGGACCTACGAGCAGTACTTC
TRBV7-7,once,TRBJ2-2,TRBD1,CASSLGDRDNTGELFF,TGTGCCAGCAGCTTAGGAGACAGGGATAACACCGGGGAGCTGTTTTTT
TRBV5-1,NA,TRBJ1-1,NA,CASSPTGNLMNTEAFF,TGCGCCAGCAGCCCTACAGGGAACCTTATGAACACTGAAGCTTTCTTT
TRBV5-1,NA,TRBJ2-7,TRBD2,CASSYYSGSFDEQYF,TGCGCCAGCAGCTATTACAGCGGGAGCTTCGACGAGCAGTACTTC
TRBV7-8,NA,TRBJ1-5,NA,CASSLAVGGNQPQHF,TGTGCCAGCAGCTTAGCTGTAGGGGGTAATCAGCCCCAGCATTTT
TRBV1,NA,TRBJ2-2,NA,CTSSQVTGLAGLGGELFF,TGCACCAGCAGCCAAGTTACTGGACTAGCGGGCCTGGGCGGGGAGCTGTTTTTT
TRBV7-3,NA,TRBJ2-4,NA,CASPEVSKNIQYF,TGTGCCAGCCCTGAGGTATCCAAAAACATTCAGTACTTC
TRBV7-3,NA,TRBJ2-5,TRBD2,CASSLGVLAGGVETQYF,TGTGCCAGCAGCTTAGGCGTACTAGCGGGAGGGGTGGAGACCCAGTACTTC
TRBV12-2,NA,TRBJ2-7,NA,CASRITGSYEQYF,TGTGCAAGTCGTATCACCGGGAGCTACGAGCAGTACTTC
TRBV15,once,TRBJ1-5,NA,CATSSRGGNQPQHF,TGTGCCACCAGCAGCAGGGGAGGCAATCAGCCCCAGCATTTT
TRBV10-3,once,TRBJ2-6,TRBD1,CAISIRTGSFSSGANVLTF,TGTGCCATCAGTATCCGGACAGGAAGTTTTTCCTCTGGGGCCAACGTCCTGACTTTC
TRBV10-3,NA,TRBJ1-1,NA,CAISEIGAETEAFF,TGTGCCATCAGTGAGATAGGGGCAGAGACTGAAGCTTTCTTT
TRBV30,NA,TRBJ1-6,NA,CAWSREFSYNSPLHF,TGTGCCTGGTCCAGGGAATTCTCCTATAATTCACCCCTCCACTTT
TRBV28,NA,TRBJ2-1,NA,CASRQNRASSYNEQFF,TGTGCCAGCAGACAGAACAGGGCAAGCTCCTACAATGAGCAGTTCTTC